This TCR beta chain is from a study of vaccination effects on CD4 cells after COVID-19. General study results and limits: Long after vaccination, the clones induced by infection and by vaccine shrank markedly in size. Nearly all vaccine-induced clones in healthy recipients recognized only SARS-CoV-2.

Comment on this clone: Its antigen is unidentified.

In the ViraFEST assay, antigen-specific CD4+ clonotypes were identified by expansion after peptide-pool stimulation. With roughly 9 days of culture completed, CD4+ T cells were isolated. Previously uninfected by SARS-CoV-2, the vaccine recipients also showed negative nucleocapsid antibodies. PBMC were cultured at under 2.5 million per well with around 9.2 IU/ml IL-2 and 10 ug/ml peptides. The germline gives CDR1 MNHNY, CDR2 SVGAGI (reference sequence). The length of the CDR3 is 15 residues. V was shortened by 5 bases and J by 1 base, with 14 bases between the two germline ends. This table comes from immunoSEQ multiplex PCR, and its TCRdb copy is limited to in-frame clones, with some not included. The sample lists roughly 50,000 clones, just under 80% occurring once.

The sequence came from a human donor who received a COVID-19 vaccine. The sample here was CD4+ T cells from PBMCs cultured with HCoV-OC43 spike peptides, taken before COVID-19 vaccination. Sample subset: HCoV-OC43 spike overlapping peptide pool stimulation. The chain uses TRBV6-6 and TRBJ2-5; tentatively, D is TRBD1 (5 bases). The CDR3 DNA reads as TGTGCCAGCAGTAGAAACCAGGGTGGCCAAGAGACCCAGTACTTC. It codes for CASSRNQGGQETQYF.